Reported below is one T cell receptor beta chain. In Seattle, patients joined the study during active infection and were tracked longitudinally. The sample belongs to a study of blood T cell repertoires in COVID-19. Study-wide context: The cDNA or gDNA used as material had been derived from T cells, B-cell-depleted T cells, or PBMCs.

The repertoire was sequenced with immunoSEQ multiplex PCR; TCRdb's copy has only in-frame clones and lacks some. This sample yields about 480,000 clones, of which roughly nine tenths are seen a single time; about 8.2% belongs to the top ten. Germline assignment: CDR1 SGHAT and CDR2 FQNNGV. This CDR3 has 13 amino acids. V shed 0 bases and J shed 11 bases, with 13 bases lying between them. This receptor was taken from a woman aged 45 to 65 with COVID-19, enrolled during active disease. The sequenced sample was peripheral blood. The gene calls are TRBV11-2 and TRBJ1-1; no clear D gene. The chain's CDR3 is CASSLDRRSRAFF. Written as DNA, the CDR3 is TGTGCCAGCAGCTTAGATCGGCGATCGCGGGCTTTCTTT.